The clone carrying this TCR beta chain occurred once. Antigen: not known. The sample is drawn from a study of cytomegalovirus exposure and HLA in healthy donors. General study points: Reported performance of the classifier showed diagnosis of cytomegalovirus status with high specificity and sensitivity. A later analysis linked a missense DCLRE1C variant to TCR beta V- and J-gene trimming.

The PCR was carried out with 60 Vbeta primers and 13 Jbeta primers. The table came from immunoSEQ multiplex PCR; TCRdb's copy has only in-frame clones and leaves some out. The table has about 160,000 clones, around 77% seen once; the top ten hold 1.3% to 1.5%. The CDR3 totals 13 residues. The V end lost 4 bases, the J end lost 4 bases, and 7 bases lay between the germline ends. The germline V gene has CDR1 MGHRA and CDR2 YSYEKL. Sample: PBMCs. The rearrangement joins TRBV4-1 to TRBJ1-4; D unresolved. The TCR sequence derives from a woman aged 25 to 39 in good health and CMV-seronegative. This chain's CDR3 is CASSLILNEKLFF. CDR3 nucleotides: TGCGCCAGCAGCCTTATCCTTAATGAAAAACTGTTTTTT.